The clone carrying this T cell receptor (beta chain) was recorded a few times. Antigen: not known. Sequencing was performed with immunoSEQ multiplex PCR; in TCRdb, only in-frame clones are kept and a portion is missing. This table holds approximately 410,000 clones, about 90% found once. The sample is drawn from a study of Ad26.COV2.S vaccination and SARS-CoV-2 variants. Study findings and constraints: Whether participants received vaccine or placebo, their non-spike TCR breadth was similar. Vaccinees showed greater spike-specific TCR breadth than placebo recipients.

Treatment here: some 20 received Ad26.COV2.S at low or high dose, single or two shots; about 5 received placebo; per-sample allocation not given. Following the first vaccine or placebo injection, samples were taken on day 63. An Ad26 vector expressing Wuhan-strain SARS-CoV-2 spike served as the vaccine. This CDR3 region has 15 residues. Trimming at V came to 7 bases and at J to 4 bases, leaving 9 bases not matched to a gene. Per germline, CDR1 SEHNR and CDR2 FQNEAQ (reference sequence). The sequenced sample was peripheral blood, obtained in a trial of Ad26.COV2.S vaccine versus placebo. The sequence came from a person between 18 and 60 years old who received the Ad26.COV2.S COVID-19 vaccine or a placebo. The chain couples TRBV7-9 to TRBJ1-2; 10 bases are shared with TRBD1. The CDR3 loop is CASTYLGQGTYGYTF. CDR3 coding DNA: TGTGCCAGCACCTACCTGGGACAGGGGACCTATGGCTACACCTTC. Supplemented by reference TRBV7-9 and TRBJ1-2, the full variable domain reads DTGVSQNPRHKITKRGQNVTFRCDPISEHNRLYWYRQTLGQGPEFLTYFQNEAQLEKSRLLSDRFSAERPKGSFSTLEIQRTEQGDSAMYLCASTYLGQGTYGYTFGSGTRLTVV.